This T cell receptor (beta chain) originates from a study of T cells in Graves' hyperthyroidism and ophthalmopathy. Findings and caveats of the study: Ophthalmopathy was model-predicted a median around 6.1 months pre-onset. Most expanded thyroid clonotypes above 0.001 also appeared in blood.

Diagnoses were made from clinical symptoms, serum measures (thyroxine and TRAb), thyroid ultrasound and orbital computed tomography. RNA transcripts were the template for amplifying TCR beta CDR3 regions. HTBI primers were employed in a first-round RT-PCR of the TCR CDR3. In TCRdb, the multiplex PCR reads were re-called with MiXCR into one record per CDR3 protein. The sample holds roughly 200,000 distinct CDR3 sequences, about 15% seen once. The germline V gene has CDR1 SGHNT and CDR2 YENEEA. The length of the CDR3 is 12 residues. Trimming shortened V by 3 bases and J by 5 bases, and 7 bases separated the two germline ends. This clonotype was observed many times. Its target is not known.

The chain has TRBV11-3 and TRBJ2-5; no clear D gene. Sequenced: blood. The clonotype was recovered from a woman in her forties or fifties with Graves' hyperthyroidism. The CDR3 reads CASSLRPETQYF. CDR3 DNA: TGTGCCAGCAGCTTGAGGCCGGAGACCCAGTACTTC. The whole variable domain, filled in from reference TRBV11-3 and TRBJ2-5, reads EAGVVQSPRYKIIEKKQPVAFWCNPISGHNTLYWYLQNLGQGPELLIRYENEEAVDDSQLPKDRFSAERLKGVDSTLKIQPAELGDSAVYLCASSLRPETQYFGPGTRLLVL.